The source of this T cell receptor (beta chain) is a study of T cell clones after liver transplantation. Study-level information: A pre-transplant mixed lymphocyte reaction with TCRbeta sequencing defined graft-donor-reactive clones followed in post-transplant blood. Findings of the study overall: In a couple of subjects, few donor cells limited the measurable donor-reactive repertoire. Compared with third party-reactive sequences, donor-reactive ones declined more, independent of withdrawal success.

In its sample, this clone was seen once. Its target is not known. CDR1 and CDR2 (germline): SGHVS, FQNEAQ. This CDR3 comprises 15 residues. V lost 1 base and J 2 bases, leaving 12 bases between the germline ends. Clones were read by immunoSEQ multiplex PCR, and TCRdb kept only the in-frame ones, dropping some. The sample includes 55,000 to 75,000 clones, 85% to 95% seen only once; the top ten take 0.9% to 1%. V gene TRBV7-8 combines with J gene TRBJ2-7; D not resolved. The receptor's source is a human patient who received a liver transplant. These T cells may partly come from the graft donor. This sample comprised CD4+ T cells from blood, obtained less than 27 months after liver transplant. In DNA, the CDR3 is TGTGCCAGCAGCTTAGAAATCTTAGCCCCCTACGAGCAGTACTTC. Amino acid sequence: CASSLEILAPYEQYF.